Listed below are T cell receptor beta chains from one sample, sequenced in a study of blood T cell repertoires in COVID-19. Method: immunoSEQ multiplex PCR; TCRdb's copy keeps in-frame clones and lacks some. The sample lists roughly 35,000 clones, 80% to 90% occurring once. The material sequenced was peripheral blood. The receptors come from a human donor in a cohort sampled during active COVID-19. The CDR3 runs from the conserved cysteine through the conserved F or W. D genes are given only for firm matches. Clone size is not always given. Where it is, it says once, few, many or a class for expanded clones.

clone size: -
D gene: TRBD1
V gene: TRBV7-2
J gene: TRBJ1-2
CDR3 DNA: TGTGCCAGCAGCTCGCAGGGGGCGCAGGGCTATGGCTACACCTTC
CDR3 protein: CASSSQGAQGYGYTF

clone size: -
D gene: TRBD1
V gene: TRBV28
J gene: TRBJ1-2
CDR3 DNA: TGTGCCAGCAGTAAAGGACAGGCTAACTATGGCTACACCTTC
CDR3 protein: CASSKGQANYGYTF

clone size: once
D gene: TRBD1
V gene: TRBV2
J gene: TRBJ1-1
CDR3 DNA: TGTGCCAGCAGAAAGACGGGACAGGGGGCTCGGGGCACTGAAGCTTTCTTT
CDR3 protein: CASRKTGQGARGTEAFF

clone size: -
D gene: -
V gene: TRBV12-5
J gene: TRBJ2-1
CDR3 DNA: TGTGCTAGTGGTTTTGAGGCCTACAATGAGCAGTTCTTC
CDR3 protein: CASGFEAYNEQFF

clone size: -
D gene: -
V gene: TRBV7-2
J gene: TRBJ2-3
CDR3 DNA: TGTGCCAGCAGCGCTAGTCAGTCAGGCACAGATACGCAGTATTTT
CDR3 protein: CASSASQSGTDTQYF

clone size: -
D gene: -
V gene: TRBV7-9
J gene: TRBJ2-3
CDR3 DNA: TGTGCCAGCAGCACAACAGATACGCAGTATTTT
CDR3 protein: CASSTTDTQYF

clone size: -
D gene: -
V gene: TRBV7-2
J gene: TRBJ1-1
CDR3 DNA: TGTGCCAGCAGCTTGAACACAGGGTGGGGCACTGAAGCTTTCTTT
CDR3 protein: CASSLNTGWGTEAFF

clone size: -
D gene: TRBD2
V gene: TRBV7-2
J gene: TRBJ2-5
CDR3 DNA: TGTGCCAGCAGCGATAGCGGGGCCACGACCCAGTACTTC
CDR3 protein: CASSDSGATTQYF

clone size: -
D gene: -
V gene: TRBV13
J gene: TRBJ1-1
CDR3 DNA: TGTGCCAGCAGCTTGGGGAGGCTTGGCCAATTGAACACTGAAGCTTTCTTT
CDR3 protein: CASSLGRLGQLNTEAFF

clone size: -
D gene: TRBD1
V gene: TRBV19
J gene: TRBJ2-7
CDR3 DNA: TGTGCCAGTAGTGTGACAGGGGGCTACGAGCAGTACTTC
CDR3 protein: CASSVTGGYEQYF

clone size: -
D gene: -
V gene: TRBV28
J gene: TRBJ2-7
CDR3 DNA: TGTGCCAGCAGCCCAGCAGGGTTATTAATCGAGCAGTACTTC
CDR3 protein: CASSPAGLLIEQYF

clone size: -
D gene: -
V gene: TRBV19
J gene: TRBJ2-4
CDR3 DNA: TGTGCGAGCATGTCCCCGGGGGAAAAAAACATTCAGTACTTC
CDR3 protein: CASMSPGEKNIQYF

clone size: -
D gene: -
V gene: TRBV7-2
J gene: TRBJ2-3
CDR3 DNA: TGTGCCAGCCGTTCGGGTATAAGCACAGATACGCAGTATTTT
CDR3 protein: CASRSGISTDTQYF

clone size: -
D gene: TRBD1
V gene: TRBV6-5
J gene: TRBJ1-1
CDR3 DNA: TGTGCCACCTCGAGACAGGGGGCGAACACTGAAGCTTTCTTT
CDR3 protein: CATSRQGANTEAFF

clone size: -
D gene: TRBD1
V gene: TRBV3-1/TRBV3-2
J gene: TRBJ2-7
CDR3 DNA: TGTGCCAGCGCGAACAGGGGACAATACGAGCAGTACTTC
CDR3 protein: CASANRGQYEQYF

clone size: -
D gene: -
V gene: TRBV9
J gene: TRBJ1-6
CDR3 DNA: TGTGCCAGCAGCGTACGTCCAGGAAATTCACCCCTCCACTTT
CDR3 protein: CASSVRPGNSPLHF

clone size: -
D gene: -
V gene: TRBV7-6
J gene: TRBJ2-6
CDR3 DNA: TGTGCCAGCAGCCTTACTTCACCACCCTCTGGGGCCAACGTCCTGACTTTC
CDR3 protein: CASSLTSPPSGANVLTF

clone size: -
D gene: TRBD1
V gene: TRBV10-3
J gene: TRBJ1-6
CDR3 DNA: TGTGCCATCAGCCCCGGACAGGGTAATAATTCACCCCTCCACTTT
CDR3 protein: CAISPGQGNNSPLHF

clone size: -
D gene: -
V gene: TRBV20-1
J gene: TRBJ1-1
CDR3 DNA: TGCAGTGCTAGTGGCGGGCATGGTGAAGCTTTCTTT
CDR3 protein: CSASGGHGEAFF

clone size: -
D gene: -
V gene: TRBV18
J gene: TRBJ2-5
CDR3 DNA: TGTGCCAGCTCACCGGTCACGCGGGGTGAGACCCAGTACTTC
CDR3 protein: CASSPVTRGETQYF

clone size: -
D gene: TRBD1
V gene: TRBV28
J gene: TRBJ1-1
CDR3 DNA: TGTGCCAGCAGGCCCGACAGGGTTGGCACTGAAGCTTTCTTT
CDR3 protein: CASRPDRVGTEAFF

clone size: -
D gene: TRBD1
V gene: TRBV11-2
J gene: TRBJ2-2
CDR3 DNA: TGTGCCAGCAGCTTAGATATTACAGGGGCGAACACCGGGGAGCTGTTTTTT
CDR3 protein: CASSLDITGANTGELFF

clone size: -
D gene: -
V gene: TRBV7-9
J gene: TRBJ1-3
CDR3 DNA: TGTGCCAGCAGCTTCGGTGGAGGGGGAAACACCATATATTTT
CDR3 protein: CASSFGGGGNTIYF

clone size: -
D gene: -
V gene: TRBV4-1
J gene: TRBJ2-1
CDR3 DNA: TGCGCCAGCAGCCGGACTGGACGAACTAATGAGCAGTTCTTC
CDR3 protein: CASSRTGRTNEQFF

clone size: few
D gene: TRBD1
V gene: TRBV20-1
J gene: TRBJ1-1
CDR3 DNA: TGCAGTGCTAGTCAACAGGGGATGAACACTGAAGCTTTCTTT
CDR3 protein: CSASQQGMNTEAFF

clone size: -
D gene: -
V gene: TRBV7-2
J gene: TRBJ2-1
CDR3 DNA: TGTGCCAGCAGCAAACAGGGGACTGGGGGCTACAATGAGCAGTTCTTC
CDR3 protein: CASSKQGTGGYNEQFF

clone size: -
D gene: TRBD1
V gene: TRBV28
J gene: TRBJ1-2
CDR3 DNA: TGTGCCAGCAGTACCTCGGGAGGGGGCAACTATGGCTACACCTTC
CDR3 protein: CASSTSGGGNYGYTF

clone size: -
D gene: TRBD1
V gene: TRBV18
J gene: TRBJ1-2
CDR3 DNA: TGTGCCAGCCACAGGGGGGATAACTATGGCTACACCTTC
CDR3 protein: CASHRGDNYGYTF

clone size: -
D gene: -
V gene: TRBV3-1/TRBV3-2
J gene: TRBJ1-1
CDR3 DNA: TGTGCCAGCAGCCAAGCAGGAAACACTGAAGCTTTCTTT
CDR3 protein: CASSQAGNTEAFF

clone size: -
D gene: TRBD1
V gene: TRBV28
J gene: TRBJ1-5
CDR3 DNA: TGTGCCAGCACCTACTCGACAGGGGCCCTTAGCAATCAGCCCCAGCATTTT
CDR3 protein: CASTYSTGALSNQPQHF

clone size: -
D gene: TRBD2
V gene: TRBV9
J gene: TRBJ2-2
CDR3 DNA: TGTGCCAGCAGCGTAGCCAGCGGGGGGGCCGGGGAGCTGTTTTTT
CDR3 protein: CASSVASGGAGELFF

clone size: once
D gene: -
V gene: TRBV7-5
J gene: TRBJ1-1
CDR3 DNA: TGTGTCAGAACCCCGACCCCGGGAGCTGAAGCTTTCTTT
CDR3 protein: CVRTPTPGAEAFF

clone size: -
D gene: -
V gene: TRBV2
J gene: TRBJ2-2
CDR3 DNA: TGTGCCGTCCCGTCCGGGAAGGACACCGGGGAGCTGTTTTTT
CDR3 protein: CAVPSGKDTGELFF

clone size: -
D gene: -
V gene: TRBV5-4
J gene: TRBJ2-5
CDR3 DNA: TGTGCCAGCAGCTTAGTAGGAGGGGTAGTGGAGACCCAGTACTTC
CDR3 protein: CASSLVGGVVETQYF

clone size: once
D gene: TRBD1
V gene: TRBV28
J gene: TRBJ1-3
CDR3 DNA: TGTGCCAGCAAGGCAGGGGGCATCATGTCTGGAAACACCATATATTTT
CDR3 protein: CASKAGGIMSGNTIYF

clone size: -
D gene: -
V gene: TRBV14
J gene: TRBJ1-1
CDR3 DNA: TGTGCCAGCAGCCAAGTAGTGGGGGGCACTGAAGCTTTCTTT
CDR3 protein: CASSQVVGGTEAFF

clone size: -
D gene: TRBD2
V gene: TRBV10-3
J gene: TRBJ2-5
CDR3 DNA: TGTGCCATCAGTGGAGCGGGGGGGTCGGAGACCCAGTACTTC
CDR3 protein: CAISGAGGSETQYF

clone size: -
D gene: -
V gene: TRBV4-3
J gene: TRBJ2-1
CDR3 DNA: TGCGCCAGCAGCCAAGTACGGTGGTCCTACAATGAGCAGTTCTTC
CDR3 protein: CASSQVRWSYNEQFF

clone size: -
D gene: -
V gene: TRBV5-4
J gene: TRBJ1-3
CDR3 DNA: TGTGCCAGCAGCTTGGTCAGCGGGAACACCATATATTTT
CDR3 protein: CASSLVSGNTIYF

clone size: -
D gene: TRBD1
V gene: TRBV4-2
J gene: TRBJ1-5
CDR3 DNA: TGTGCCAGCAGCCAACAAGACAGGGGTAATCAGCCCCAGCATTTT
CDR3 protein: CASSQQDRGNQPQHF

clone size: -
D gene: -
V gene: TRBV5-1
J gene: TRBJ2-2
CDR3 DNA: TGCGCCAGCAGCTTGGGACTCAACACCGGGGAGCTGTTTTTT
CDR3 protein: CASSLGLNTGELFF

clone size: -
D gene: -
V gene: TRBV7-2
J gene: TRBJ2-5
CDR3 DNA: TGTGCCAGCAGCTTGCAAACCACTCAAGAGACCCAGTACTTC
CDR3 protein: CASSLQTTQETQYF

clone size: -
D gene: -
V gene: TRBV3-1/TRBV3-2
J gene: TRBJ1-3
CDR3 DNA: TGTGCCAGCAGCCAAGACGGGAACACCATATATTTT
CDR3 protein: CASSQDGNTIYF

clone size: -
D gene: TRBD1
V gene: TRBV27
J gene: TRBJ2-2
CDR3 DNA: TGTGCCACCAAACGAACCGGGACAGGGGGAGGCACCGGGGAGCTGTTTTTT
CDR3 protein: CATKRTGTGGGTGELFF

clone size: -
D gene: -
V gene: TRBV9
J gene: TRBJ2-5
CDR3 DNA: TGTGCCAGCACCCGTTACGGGGGGCGGGAAGAGACCCAGTACTTC
CDR3 protein: CASTRYGGREETQYF

clone size: -
D gene: TRBD1
V gene: TRBV5-1
J gene: TRBJ2-2
CDR3 DNA: TGCGCCAGCAGCCTGACAGGGGGTGACGCCGGGGAGCTGTTTTTT
CDR3 protein: CASSLTGGDAGELFF

clone size: -
D gene: -
V gene: TRBV5-1
J gene: TRBJ2-7
CDR3 DNA: TGCGCCAGCAGCTTATCGGGGTATCTCTCCTACGAGCAGTACTTC
CDR3 protein: CASSLSGYLSYEQYF

clone size: -
D gene: TRBD1
V gene: TRBV28
J gene: TRBJ2-3
CDR3 DNA: TGTGCCAGCAGTTTTCCTGTACAGGGGTTCGAGACAGATACGCAGTATTTT
CDR3 protein: CASSFPVQGFETDTQYF

clone size: -
D gene: TRBD1
V gene: TRBV6-5
J gene: TRBJ2-3
CDR3 DNA: TGTGCCAGCATCTGGGACAGAGTGACAGATACGCAGTATTTT
CDR3 protein: CASIWDRVTDTQYF

clone size: -
D gene: TRBD2
V gene: TRBV5-5
J gene: TRBJ2-1
CDR3 DNA: TGTGCCAGCAGCTCGGGACTAGCGGGTGCTAATGAGCAGTTCTTC
CDR3 protein: CASSSGLAGANEQFF

clone size: -
D gene: -
V gene: TRBV29-1
J gene: TRBJ2-7
CDR3 DNA: TGCAGCGTTGAGGGGAGCCGCCGACATACGTCTGGATACGAGCAGTACTTC
CDR3 protein: CSVEGSRRHTSGYEQYF

clone size: once
D gene: TRBD1
V gene: TRBV28
J gene: TRBJ1-2
CDR3 DNA: TGTGCCAGCAGCGGACAGGGAGCCTATGGCTACACCTTC
CDR3 protein: CASSGQGAYGYTF

clone size: -
D gene: TRBD1
V gene: TRBV7-9
J gene: TRBJ1-2
CDR3 DNA: TGTGCCAGCAGCTTGCGACAGGGGGGCTATGGCTACACCTTC
CDR3 protein: CASSLRQGGYGYTF

clone size: -
D gene: TRBD1
V gene: TRBV10-3
J gene: TRBJ2-3
CDR3 DNA: TGTGCCATCACCCGGGACAGAAGCACAGATACGCAGTATTTT
CDR3 protein: CAITRDRSTDTQYF

clone size: large
D gene: -
V gene: TRBV28
J gene: TRBJ1-5
CDR3 DNA: TGTGCCAGCAGTTTAGAGGGCCAGCAGCCCCAGCATTTT
CDR3 protein: CASSLEGQQPQHF

clone size: -
D gene: -
V gene: TRBV28
J gene: TRBJ1-6
CDR3 DNA: TGTGCCAGCAGTCCGCCGACGGGGAATAATTCACCCCTCCACTTT
CDR3 protein: CASSPPTGNNSPLHF

clone size: -
D gene: -
V gene: TRBV28
J gene: TRBJ1-1
CDR3 DNA: TGTGCCAGCAGTCACCCCGCCAGGGGCACTGAAGCTTTCTTT
CDR3 protein: CASSHPARGTEAFF

clone size: -
D gene: TRBD2
V gene: TRBV28
J gene: TRBJ2-5
CDR3 DNA: TGTGCCAGCAGTTCCCCTGGAGCGGGGGTTCATTGGGAGACCCAGTACTTC
CDR3 protein: CASSSPGAGVHWETQYF